The sequence of this TCR beta chain was determined in a study of preoperative IRX-2 immunotherapy in early breast cancer. Sequenced by immunoSEQ multiplex PCR; TCRdb stores in-frame clones only, minus some. Of about 23,000 clones in the sample, roughly nine tenths were seen once. The treatment here: preoperative locoregional IRX-2 cytokine immunotherapy. This phase Ib study tested locoregional IRX-2 cytokine immunotherapy given before surgery. V lost 0 bases to trimming and J lost 4 bases, with 13 bases between them. CDR1 and CDR2 from the germline V gene are SGHDT and YYEEEE. The CDR3 is made up of 15 amino acids.

The origin of this receptor is a human donor with breast cancer. The source material was tumor tissue, sampled after IRX-2 immunotherapy. The chain combines TRBV5-6 with TRBJ1-2; D remains ambiguous. CDR3 amino acids: CASSLDRRPFYGYTF. CDR3 DNA: TGTGCCAGCAGCTTGGATCGTAGGCCCTTCTATGGCTACACCTTC. The full variable domain, in which reference TRBV5-6 and TRBJ1-2 provide the parts outside the CDR3, is DAGVTQSPTHLIKTRGQQVTLRCSPKSGHDTVSWYQQALGQGPQFIFQYYEEEERQRGNFPDRFSGHQFPNYSSELNVNALLLGDSALYLCASSLDRRPFYGYTFGSGTRLTVV.